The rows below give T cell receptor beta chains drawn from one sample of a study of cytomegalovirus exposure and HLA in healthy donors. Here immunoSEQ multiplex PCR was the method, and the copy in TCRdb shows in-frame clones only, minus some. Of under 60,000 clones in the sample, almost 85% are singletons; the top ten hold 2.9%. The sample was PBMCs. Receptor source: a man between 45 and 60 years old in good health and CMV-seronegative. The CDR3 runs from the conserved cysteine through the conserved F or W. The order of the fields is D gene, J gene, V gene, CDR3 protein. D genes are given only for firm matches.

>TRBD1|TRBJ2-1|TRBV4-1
CASSQAGTGQYNEQFF
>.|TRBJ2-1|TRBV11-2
CASSPSTYIAGEQFF
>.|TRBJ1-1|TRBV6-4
CASSDSPGLNTEAFF
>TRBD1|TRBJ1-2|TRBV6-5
CASRGDRANYGYTF
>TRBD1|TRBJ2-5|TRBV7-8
CASSLVSRGSQETQYF
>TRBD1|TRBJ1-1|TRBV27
CASSRGRRINTEAFF
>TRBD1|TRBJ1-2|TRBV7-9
CASSLGVGTGAYGYTF
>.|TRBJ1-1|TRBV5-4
CASSLVGVRNTEAFF
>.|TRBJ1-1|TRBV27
CASSRPTLTGTNTEAFF
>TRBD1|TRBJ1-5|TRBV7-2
CASSLRPPGQSNSNQPQHF
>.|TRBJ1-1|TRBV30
CAWSASGFEAFF
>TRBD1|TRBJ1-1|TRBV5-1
CASSRTGGVSTEAFF
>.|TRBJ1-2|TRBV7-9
CASSFAGAGDGYTF
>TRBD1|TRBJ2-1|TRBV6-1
CASNRQGNEQFF
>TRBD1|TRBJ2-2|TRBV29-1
CSVRTGGTGELFF
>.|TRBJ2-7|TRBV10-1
CASTVLHREYYEQYF
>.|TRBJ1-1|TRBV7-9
CASSPPGTFSTEAFF
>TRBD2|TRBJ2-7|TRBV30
CAWRLAGLYEQYF
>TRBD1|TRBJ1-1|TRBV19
CASSMRDRVNTEAFF
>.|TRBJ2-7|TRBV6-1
CASSEVSSRAYANLRKQYF
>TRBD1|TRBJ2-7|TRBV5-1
CASSWDRGSYEQYF
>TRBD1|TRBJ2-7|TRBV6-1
CASIRQGLSYEQYF
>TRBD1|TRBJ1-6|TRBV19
CASNPWGQLNSPLHF
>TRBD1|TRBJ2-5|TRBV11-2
CASSSRDRGRQETQYF
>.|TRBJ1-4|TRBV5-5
CASSPEGSLATNEKLFF
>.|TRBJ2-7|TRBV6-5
CASSYIQGNSYEQYF
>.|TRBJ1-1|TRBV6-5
CASSYSATAGTEAFF
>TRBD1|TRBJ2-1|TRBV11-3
CASSLGSGQGSYNEQFF
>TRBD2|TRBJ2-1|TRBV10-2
CASRASGGVHNEQFF
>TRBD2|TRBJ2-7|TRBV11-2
CASSSGGAGRLYEQYF
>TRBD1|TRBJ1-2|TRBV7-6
CASSSNAGGLSGYTF
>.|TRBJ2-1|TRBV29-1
CSAGGAGYNEQFF
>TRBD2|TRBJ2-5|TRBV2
CASSDLRGGLETQYF
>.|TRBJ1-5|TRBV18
CASSPPGGLGQLQHF
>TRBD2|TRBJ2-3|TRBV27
CASSLTSGGASDTQYF
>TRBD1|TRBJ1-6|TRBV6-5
CASSGRTGVNSPLHF
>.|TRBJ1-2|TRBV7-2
CASSPYDGVGYTF
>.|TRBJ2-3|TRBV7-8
CASSLVLGAQDTQYF
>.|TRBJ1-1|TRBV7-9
CASSLPGPTEAFF